The text below deals with one TCR beta chain. This clonotype was recorded at least ten times. The clone's antigen remains unknown. Qualities for individual bases were not recorded, and no much larger clone is one base off. TCR beta CDR3 regions were amplified from RNA transcripts. A first-round RT-PCR of the TCR CDR3 used the HTBI primer set with the Qiagen OneStep RT-PCR kit. A second multiplex PCR round built the libraries, followed by size selection and purification. Paired-end sequencing of the libraries was performed with 100 bp reads on an Illumina HiSeq2000. In the paper's pipeline: SOAPnuke was used to process the raw data, removing reads that contained adapters or uncalled bases, had a mean Phred below 15, or lacked an exact match to the constant primer or identifier. COPE v1.2.5 was used to merge high-quality paired reads, and clonotypes were defined as unique nucleotide sequences. MiTCR v1.1 was used to align clonotypes to the IMGT TRBV, TRBD and TRBJ reference segments. Analysis was restricted to V-J combinations with a frequency above 0.0001, which covered roughly 99% of repertoires. A TCS score was defined as the ratio of F50 (clonal expansion) to E x V (chaos), with BLOSUM62-based TCRdist applied between CDR3 peptides within each V-J. Welch's t-statistics and random forest reduced 514 V-J features to 13, which were used in a naive Bayes classifier (R e1071). TCRdb trimmed the raw reads at Q25, called clones with MiXCR and kept productive beta chains. Every CDR3 protein is listed once, alongside the most common genes and DNA of its rows. The V and J calls and clone size come from TCRdb's table, not from the authors' own analysis. Recorded for this sample are roughly 250,000 distinct CDR3 sequences; roughly 22% of them occurred a single time. Around two thirds of the sample comes from the top ten.

The data originate from a study of T cells in Graves' hyperthyroidism and ophthalmopathy (dated by TCRdb to between 2018 and 2021). About the investigation overall: Peripheral blood was sampled at the time of initial diagnosis, prior to any treatment. To identify distinguishing TCR V-J signatures, a discovery cohort of 100 patients was used, comprising some 43 with Graves' ophthalmopathy and around 57 with stable Graves' hyperthyroidism. Prospective prediction of ophthalmopathy was tested in an independent validation cohort consisting of under 20 hyperthyroidism patients and around 16 patients who later progressed to ophthalmopathy. For training and testing, the 100 patients in the discovery cohort were randomly divided in a 7:3 ratio. In more than 5 Graves' hyperthyroidism patients, the study also compared T-cell repertoires from thyroid tissue with T-cell repertoires from blood. After blood sampling, hyperthyroidism patients were treated with methimazole at a starting dose of 30 mg daily, and ophthalmopathy patients were treated with high-dose intravenous methylprednisolone. According to the paper, TCR Vbeta CDR3 sequencing was carried out on more than 120 peripheral blood samples, which came from approximately 43 ophthalmopathy, 75 or so hyperthyroidism and some 17 progressor patients.

Broad study findings and their caveats: Sample size was not statistically predetermined, and blinding of investigators to group allocation was not performed. In validation, the model predicted progression to ophthalmopathy a median of 6.5 months before onset, with 65% to 71% sensitivity and about 72% specificity. A 13 V-J signature model separated ophthalmopathy from stable hyperthyroidism, with approximately 87% sensitivity and roughly 81% specificity in cross-validation and 80%/75% in testing. Most expanded thyroid clonotypes (frequency above 0.001) were also found in blood, which suggests that blood repertoires may mirror thyroid immune responses.

Reading the germline V gene gives CDR1 SGHNT and CDR2 YENEEA. V drops 6 bases and J drops 9 bases, leaving 15 bases in between. There are 14 amino acids in the CDR3, from cysteine to phenylalanine inclusive. Of all the DNA, just the CDR3 is kept, 42 bases in frame from base 1. Ophthalmopathy patients had moderately to severely active disease, Clinical Activity Score of at least 3, NOSPECS grade of at least 4, and duration under 3 months. Exclusion was applied to patients with uncontrolled infections, other autoimmune diseases, pregnancy or lactation. Diagnoses were established on the basis of clinical symptoms, serum thyroxine and TRAb, thyroid ultrasound, and orbital computed tomography. Ficoll-Paque density gradient centrifugation was used to isolate PBMCs from around 10 ml of fresh peripheral blood. Total RNA was extracted with Trizol reagent, and quality was checked on an Agilent 2100 Bioanalyzer.

The sequence links TRBV11-3 to TRBJ1-6; TRBD1 is a possible D gene, resting on 5 matching bases. This clonotype was obtained from a young man with Graves' ophthalmopathy. Sequencing was carried out using blood. The CDR3 sequence is CASSYDGGGSPLHF. The nucleotide sequence reads TGTGCCAGCAGTTACGACGGGGGTGGTTCACCCCTCCACTTT.